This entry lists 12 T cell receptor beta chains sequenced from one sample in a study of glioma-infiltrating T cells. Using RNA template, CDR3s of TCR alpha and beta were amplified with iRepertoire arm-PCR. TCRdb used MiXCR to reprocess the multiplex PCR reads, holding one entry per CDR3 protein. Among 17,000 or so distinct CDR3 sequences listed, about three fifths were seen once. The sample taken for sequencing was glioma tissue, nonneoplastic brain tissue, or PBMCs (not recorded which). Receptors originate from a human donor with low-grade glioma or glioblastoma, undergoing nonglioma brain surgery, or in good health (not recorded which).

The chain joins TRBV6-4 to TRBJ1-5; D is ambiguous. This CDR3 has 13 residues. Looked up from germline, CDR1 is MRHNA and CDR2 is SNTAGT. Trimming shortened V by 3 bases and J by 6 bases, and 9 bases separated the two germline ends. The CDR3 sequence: CASSEIGGQPQHF. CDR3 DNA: TGTGCCAGCAGTGAAATAGGAGGTCAGCCCCAGCATTTT.

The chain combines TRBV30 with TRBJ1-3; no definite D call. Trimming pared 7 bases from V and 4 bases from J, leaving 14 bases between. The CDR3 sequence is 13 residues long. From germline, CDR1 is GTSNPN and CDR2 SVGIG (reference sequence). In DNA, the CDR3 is TGTGCCTCGGAAGTAGGGTCAGGAAACACCATATATTTT. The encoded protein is CASEVGSGNTIYF.

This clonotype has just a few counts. CDR3 sequence reads: CASSSRAGQPQHF. The CDR3 DNA is TGTGCCAGCAGTTCCAGGGCGGGGCAGCCCCAGCATTTT. J is TRBJ1-5 and V is TRBV6-1, with D perhaps matching TRBD1 (5 bases). V dropped 5 bases and J dropped 7 bases, with 12 bases sitting between them. CDR3 length: 13 residues. Germline V lookup: CDR1 MNHNS, CDR2 SASEGT.

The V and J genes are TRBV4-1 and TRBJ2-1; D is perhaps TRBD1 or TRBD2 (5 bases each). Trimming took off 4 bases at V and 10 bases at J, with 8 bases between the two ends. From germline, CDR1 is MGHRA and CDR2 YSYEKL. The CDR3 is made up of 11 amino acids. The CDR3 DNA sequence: TGCGCCAGCAGCCTGAGGGACGAGCAGTTCTTC. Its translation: CASSLRDEQFF.

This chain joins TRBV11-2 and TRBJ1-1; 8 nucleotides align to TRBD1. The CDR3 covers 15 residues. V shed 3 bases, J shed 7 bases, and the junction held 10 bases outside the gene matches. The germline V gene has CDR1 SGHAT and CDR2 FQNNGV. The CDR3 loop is CASSFRPGGNGEAFF. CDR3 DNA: TGTGCCAGCAGCTTTCGTCCAGGGGGCAATGGTGAAGCTTTCTTT.

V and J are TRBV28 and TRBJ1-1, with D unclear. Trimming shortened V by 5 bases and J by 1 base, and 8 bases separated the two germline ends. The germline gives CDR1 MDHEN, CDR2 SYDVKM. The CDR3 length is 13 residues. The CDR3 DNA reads TGTGCCAGCAGTGGACTTGCGAACACTGAAGCTTTCTTT. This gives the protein CASSGLANTEAFF.

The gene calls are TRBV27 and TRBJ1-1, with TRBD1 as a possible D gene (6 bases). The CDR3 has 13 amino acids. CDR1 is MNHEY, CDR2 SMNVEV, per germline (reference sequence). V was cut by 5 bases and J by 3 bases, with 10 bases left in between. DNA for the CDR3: TGTGCCAGCAGTCTTCAGGGGTACACTGAAGCTTTCTTT. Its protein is CASSLQGYTEAFF.

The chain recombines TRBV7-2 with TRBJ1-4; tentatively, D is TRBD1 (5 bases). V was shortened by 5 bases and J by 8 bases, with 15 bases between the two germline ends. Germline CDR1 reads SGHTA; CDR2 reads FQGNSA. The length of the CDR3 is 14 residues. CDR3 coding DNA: TGTGCCAGCAGCCCACAGGCCGCGGGGGAAAAACTGTTTTTT. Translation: CASSPQAAGEKLFF.

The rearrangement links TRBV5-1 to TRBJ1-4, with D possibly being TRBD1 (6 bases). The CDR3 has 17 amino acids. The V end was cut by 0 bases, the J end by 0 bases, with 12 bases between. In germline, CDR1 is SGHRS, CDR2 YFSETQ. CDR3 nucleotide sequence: TGCGCCAGCAGCTTGGGAATAGGACAGACAACTAATGAAAAACTGTTTTTT. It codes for CASSLGIGQTTNEKLFF.

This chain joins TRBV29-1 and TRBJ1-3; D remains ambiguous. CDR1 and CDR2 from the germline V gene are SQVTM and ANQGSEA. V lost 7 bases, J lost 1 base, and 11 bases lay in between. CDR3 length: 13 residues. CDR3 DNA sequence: TGCAGCGCTCAGCGGGAGTCTGGAAACACCATATATTTT. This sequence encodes CSAQRESGNTIYF.

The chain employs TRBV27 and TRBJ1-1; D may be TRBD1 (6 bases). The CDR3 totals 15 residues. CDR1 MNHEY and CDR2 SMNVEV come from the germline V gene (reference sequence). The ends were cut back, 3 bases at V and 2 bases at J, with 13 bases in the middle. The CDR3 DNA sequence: TGTGCCAGCAGTTTCACCGGACAGCGCAACACTGAAGCTTTCTTT. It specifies CASSFTGQRNTEAFF.

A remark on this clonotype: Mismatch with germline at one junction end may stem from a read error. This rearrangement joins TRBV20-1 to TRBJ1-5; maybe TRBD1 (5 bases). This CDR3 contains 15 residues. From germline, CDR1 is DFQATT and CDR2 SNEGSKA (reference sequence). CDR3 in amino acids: CNARDRQGTSQPQNF. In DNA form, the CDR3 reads TGTAATGCTAGAGATCGGCAGGGCACCAGCCAGCCCCAGAATTTT.